The next 10 T cell receptor beta chains were all read from a single sample in a study of T cells in Graves' hyperthyroidism and ophthalmopathy. RNA transcripts gave rise to amplified TCR beta CDR3 regions. Initially, a first-round RT-PCR of the TCR CDR3 employed the HTBI primer set. TCRdb re-analysed the multiplex PCR reads in MiXCR, keeping a single row per CDR3 protein. The sample records 300,000 to 450,000 distinct CDR3 sequences, roughly 14% being singletons. Sequenced input: blood. These receptor sequences come from a man between 25 and 39 years old with Graves' hyperthyroidism that later progressed to Graves' ophthalmopathy.

This clonotype was observed at least ten times. The chain combines TRBV7-9 with TRBJ1-1; D gene uncertain. CDR1 is SEHNR and CDR2 is FQNEAQ in the germline V gene (reference sequence). V was pared by 2 bases and J by 0 bases, with 10 bases between. The CDR3 loop spans 15 amino acids. CDR3 nucleotide sequence: TGTGCCAGCAGCTTACTATCAGAGATGAACACTGAAGCTTTCTTT. Residues: CASSLLSEMNTEAFF.

This clonotype was observed at least ten times. The chain links TRBV6-1 to TRBJ2-2; D might be TRBD1 (5 bases). The CDR3 is 15 amino acids. Germline CDR1 is MNHNS and CDR2 is SASEGT. Trimming took 2 bases from V and 4 from J, leaving 11 bases between them. DNA of the CDR3: TGTGCCAGCAGTGAACAGGGTACGGCCACCGGGGAGCTGTTTTTT. Translated, it gives CASSEQGTATGELFF.

A note on this clonotype: Compared with germline, one end of the junction differs, possibly owing to a read error. The CDR3 DNA reads TGCGCCAGCAGCAAAGAGTGGGCTGCAGCTAACTATGGCTACACCTTC. The encoded protein is CASSKEWAAANYGYTF. The chain has TRBV4-1 and TRBJ1-2; D unclear. CDR1 is MGHRA and CDR2 is YSYEKL in the germline V gene. The CDR3 consists of 16 residues.

The chain combines TRBV20-1 with TRBJ1-2; 8 nucleotides agree with TRBD1. The CDR3 has 14 residues. Germline CDR1 DFQATT, CDR2 SNEGSKA (reference sequence). The V segment lost 4 bases and the J segment 6 bases; nucleotides outside the gene matches: 10. Here the CDR3 DNA reads TGCAGTGCTAAAGGACAGGGAGAAGTCAATGGCTACACCTTC. It yields the protein CSAKGQGEVNGYTF.

This sequence joins TRBV29-1 and TRBJ2-1, with D hard to call. Germline V gene lookup returns CDR1 SQVTM and CDR2 ANQGSEA. This CDR3 has 13 amino acids. The V end was cut by 4 bases, the J end by 7 bases, with 14 bases between. The CDR3 here is CSVGGPLRNEQFF. The CDR3 DNA reads as TGCAGCGTTGGTGGCCCGTTGAGAAATGAGCAGTTCTTC.

This clonotype was seen many times. The V call is TRBV2, the J call TRBJ1-5; D may be TRBD1 (6 bases). Germline loops: CDR1 SNHLY, CDR2 FYNNEI. There are 13 residues in the CDR3. V lost 6 bases to trimming and J lost 4 bases, with 10 bases between them. CDR3 nucleotides: TGTGCCAGCAGCGATACAGGGAATCAGCCCCAGCATTTT. Its protein product is CASSDTGNQPQHF.

In this sample, this clonotype turned up many times. The rearrangement links TRBV11-2 to TRBJ1-1; 8 positions match TRBD1. The germline V gene has CDR1 SGHAT and CDR2 FQNNGV. The length of the CDR3 is 14 residues. V lost 5 bases to trimming and J lost 2 bases; unmatched junction nucleotides: 4. The CDR3: CASSPGQANTEAFF. The CDR3 DNA is TGTGCCAGCAGCCCGGGACAGGCTAACACTGAAGCTTTCTTT.

The CDR3 is CASSTNSGGLTDTQYF. As DNA, the CDR3 is TGTGCCAGCAGCACAAATAGCGGGGGGCTCACAGATACGCAGTATTTT. The chain uses TRBV7-9 and TRBJ2-3, with 10 bases that match TRBD2. CDR1 SEHNR and CDR2 FQNEAQ come from the germline V gene (reference sequence). Losses at the gene ends were 5 bases for V and 2 bases for J; bases not matched to a gene: 7. CDR3 size: 16 residues.

This clonotype has a count of ten or more. The rearrangement links TRBV6-2 or TRBV6-3 to TRBJ1-2, with 8 bases lining up with TRBD1. This CDR3 has 16 amino acids. In germline, CDR1 is MNHEY, CDR2 SVGEGT. J was trimmed by 0 bases and V by 5 bases; bases with no gene match: 8. The CDR3 loop reads CASSQPGQDTNYGYTF. The CDR3 bases are TGTGCCAGCAGTCAACCGGGACAGGATACTAACTATGGCTACACCTTC.

This clonotype was detected ten times or more. V and J are TRBV20-1 and TRBJ2-7; 15 bases map to TRBD2. CDR1 is DFQATT and CDR2 is SNEGSKA in the germline V gene (reference sequence). V shed 3 bases, J shed 0 bases, and the junction held 6 bases outside the gene matches. The CDR3 covers 17 residues. CDR3 amino acids: CSASMGLAGGYSYEQYF. CDR3 sequence (DNA): TGCAGTGCTAGTATGGGACTAGCGGGGGGCTACTCCTACGAGCAGTACTTC.